This T cell receptor (beta chain) appears in the sequencing data of a study of T cells in localized non-small cell lung cancer. TCRdb's table, derived via immunoSEQ multiplex PCR, lists solely in-frame clones and lacks some. The sample has 64,000 or so clones, roughly 90% seen once; the top ten hold over 1.5%. About this clone: Its antigen is still unknown.

The CDR3 covers 16 residues. V was clipped by 6 bases and J by 0 bases, with 15 bases between them. Germline assignment: CDR1 SNHLY and CDR2 FYNNEI. Study observations and caveats: The study detected a median 57 of the top 100 tumor clones in adjacent lung. Owing to sequencing of a solitary tumor region, heterogeneity cannot be discounted. Higher T cell density in the blood was associated with longer overall survival, whereas higher adjacent-lung clonality associated with shorter survival.

Material: peripheral blood, obtained before any cancer treatment. The rearrangement links TRBV2 to TRBJ1-5; D remains unclear. This receptor was taken from a woman between 35 and 70 years old with stage I lung adenocarcinoma. CDR3 sequence: CASRAGGSYSNQPQHF. CDR3 in DNA: TGTGCCAGCAGGGCAGGAGGATCCTATAGCAATCAGCCCCAGCATTTT.